This T cell receptor (beta chain) stems from a study of cytomegalovirus exposure and HLA in healthy donors. General study findings and limits: Relative to equally common others, HLA-associated TCR beta chains showed greater clonal expansion in a later analysis. The authors listed 164 TCR beta chains as cytomegalovirus-associated.

A multiplex PCR was run with 60 Vbeta primers and 13 Jbeta primers. Sequenced by immunoSEQ multiplex PCR; TCRdb stores in-frame clones only, minus some. The sample holds about 220,000 clones, more than 65% seen once. The length of the CDR3 is 14 residues. V dropped 4 bases and J dropped 4 bases, with 10 bases sitting between them. Germline lookup yields CDR1 SNHLY and CDR2 FYNNEI. Worth noting for this clone: Antigen unknown.

Sequenced: PBMCs. The rearrangement joins TRBV2 to TRBJ1-4; unclear D gene. The sequence came from a man between 18 and 35 years old in good health and CMV-seronegative. CDR3 loop: CASSVEQLNEKLFF. CDR3 DNA: TGTGCCAGCAGTGTCGAACAGCTTAATGAAAAACTGTTTTTT.